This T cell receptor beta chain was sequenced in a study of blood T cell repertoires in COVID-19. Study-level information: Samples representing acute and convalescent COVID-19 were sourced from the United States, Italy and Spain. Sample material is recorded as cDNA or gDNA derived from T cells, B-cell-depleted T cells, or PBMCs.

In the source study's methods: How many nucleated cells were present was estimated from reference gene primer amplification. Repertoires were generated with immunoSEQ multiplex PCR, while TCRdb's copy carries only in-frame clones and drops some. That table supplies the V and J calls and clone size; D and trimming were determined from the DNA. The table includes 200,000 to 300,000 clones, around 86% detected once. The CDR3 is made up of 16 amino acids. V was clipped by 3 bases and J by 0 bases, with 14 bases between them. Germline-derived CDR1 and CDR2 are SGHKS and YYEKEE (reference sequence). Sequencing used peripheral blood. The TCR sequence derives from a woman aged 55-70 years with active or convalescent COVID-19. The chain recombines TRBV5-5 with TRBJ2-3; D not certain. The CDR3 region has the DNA TGTGCCAGCAGCTGGCGGCGCTCTCCTAGCACAGATACGCAGTATTTT. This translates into CASSWRRSPSTDTQYF. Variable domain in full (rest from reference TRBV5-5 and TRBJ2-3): DAGVTQSPTHLIKTRGQQVTLRCSPISGHKSVSWYQQVLGQGPQFIFQYYEKEERGRGNFPDRFSARQFPNYSSELNVNALLLGDSALYLCASSWRRSPSTDTQYFGPGTRLTVL.